These 21 T cell receptor beta chains were sequenced from one sample in a study of blood T cell repertoires in COVID-19. TCRdb's copy holds only in-frame clones and misses some; the assay was immunoSEQ multiplex PCR. Of 250,000 to 300,000 clones listed, 81% are singletons. Sequenced: peripheral blood. All receptors come from a woman aged 60-75 years with active or convalescent COVID-19.

The chain is built from TRBV7-2 and TRBJ2-7; 12 bases agree with TRBD2. The CDR3 runs 17 residues. The ends lost 1 base at V and 5 bases at J; junction bases unmatched: 9. Germline assignment: CDR1 SGHTA and CDR2 FQGNSA. The CDR3, as DNA: TGTGCCAGCAGCTTAGTGGGGCTAGCGGGGGGGCCCAACGAGCAGTACTTC. It is translated as CASSLVGLAGGPNEQYF.

V is TRBV19 and J is TRBJ1-5, with 8 nucleotides matching TRBD1. From germline, CDR1 is LNHDA and CDR2 SQIVND (reference sequence). The CDR3 extends over 13 amino acids. V shed 6 bases, J shed 7 bases, and the junction held 5 bases outside the gene matches. CDR3 in amino acids: CASSQQGGQPQHF. The CDR3, as DNA: TGTGCCAGTAGCCAACAGGGGGGACAGCCCCAGCATTTT.

The chain uses TRBV29-1 and TRBJ2-1; 8 bases align to TRBD1. Germline CDR1 and CDR2: SQVTM and ANQGSEA. V lost 4 bases and J lost 10; bases outside the gene matches: 12. This CDR3 has 14 amino acids. CDR3 protein: CSVAATGASGEQFF. For the CDR3, the DNA is TGCAGCGTTGCCGCGACAGGGGCTTCGGGGGAGCAGTTCTTC.

This clone has just one count. This chain links TRBV3-1 (or the pseudogene TRBV3-2) with TRBJ1-5; D is ambiguous. This CDR3 spans 14 amino acids. Germline V gene sequence: CDR1 LGHDT, CDR2 YNNKEL (reference sequence). Trimming took 0 bases from V and 5 from J, leaving 8 bases between them. The CDR3 is CASSQDLRYQPQHF. The CDR3, as DNA: TGTGCCAGCAGCCAAGATCTTCGGTATCAGCCCCAGCATTTT.

The chain recombines TRBV6-5 with TRBJ1-1; 7 bases line up with TRBD1. Per germline, CDR1 MNHEY and CDR2 SVGAGI. This CDR3 comprises 11 residues. Germline trimming cut 5 bases from V and 8 bases from J; bases unmatched to any gene: 2. The CDR3 region is CASSQDREAFF. The CDR3 coding sequence is TGTGCCAGCAGTCAGGACAGGGAAGCTTTCTTT.

The chain combines TRBV25-1 with TRBJ1-2, with D unclear. This CDR3 has 13 residues. Germline lookup yields CDR1 MGHDK and CDR2 SYGVNS. Trimming removed 8 bases at V and 1 base at J, with 11 bases between. CDR3 in DNA: TGTGCCAGCTCCCCGAGCCTTAACTATGGCTACACCTTC. Amino acids: CASSPSLNYGYTF.

V usage is TRBV5-1 and J usage is TRBJ2-5; D may be TRBD2 (7 bases). The CDR3 runs to 15 residues. V was clipped by 4 bases and J by 2 bases, with 15 bases between them. Germline CDR1 is SGHRS and CDR2 is YFSETQ. The DNA for the CDR3 is TGCGCCAGCAGCCCCGGACGGGGGGCGCAAGAGACCCAGTACTTC. It codes for CASSPGRGAQETQYF.

This chain joins TRBV19 and TRBJ1-5; the D gene is possibly TRBD1 (6 bases). The germline CDR1 and CDR2 sequences are LNHDA and SQIVND (reference sequence). V lost 5 bases and J lost 6, with 11 bases in between. This CDR3 has 13 residues. CDR3 nucleotides: TGTGCCAGTAGTGCAGGGACAACTCAGCCCCAGCATTTT. It codes for CASSAGTTQPQHF.

In its sample, this clone was seen once. Written as DNA, the CDR3 is TGTGCCAGCAGCAAAAATACAGGTGTCGGCTACGAGCAGTACTTC. Translated, it gives CASSKNTGVGYEQYF. This rearrangement joins TRBV21-1 to TRBJ2-7; TRBD1, as called in the table, went unchecked against the DNA. TRBV21-1 is marked as a pseudogene. The CDR3 covers 15 residues.

The chain is built from TRBV2 and TRBJ2-7; the D gene is possibly TRBD2 (6 bases). V was cut by 4 bases and J by 3 bases, with 10 bases left in between. In germline, CDR1 is SNHLY, CDR2 FYNNEI. CDR3 length: 13 amino acids. The CDR3, as DNA: TGTGCCAGCAGTGGACTAGATAACTACGAGCAGTACTTC. Protein product: CASSGLDNYEQYF.

The genes are TRBV9 and TRBJ1-2, with 9 bases identical to TRBD1. The length of the CDR3 is 15 residues. CDR1 SGDLS and CDR2 YYNGEE come from the germline V gene. The ends lost 2 bases at V and 3 bases at J; junction bases unmatched: 5. The CDR3 coding sequence is TGTGCCAGCAGCGTCTCGACAGGGGGGGACTATGGCTACACCTTC. This codes for CASSVSTGGDYGYTF.

The chain combines TRBV4-3 with TRBJ2-7; 10 nucleotides match TRBD1. Trimming cost V 0 bases and J 7 bases; bases outside gene matches: 9. The germline CDR1 and CDR2 sequences are LGHNA and YSLEER. CDR3 size: 16 residues. The chain's CDR3 is CASSQERDRGTGEQYF. CDR3 nucleotide sequence: TGCGCCAGCAGCCAAGAAAGGGACAGGGGTACTGGGGAGCAGTACTTC.

The V gene is TRBV6-5, the J gene TRBJ2-7; 10 bases agree with TRBD1. CDR1 and CDR2 (germline): MNHEY, SVGAGI. With 6 bases clipped from V and 5 bases from J, the junction kept 10 bases outside the gene matches. The CDR3 is 15 residues long. The CDR3 DNA reads TGTGCCAGCAGCCCCGAGCGGGACAGGGGCCACGAGCAGTACTTC. Its translation: CASSPERDRGHEQYF.

The chain employs TRBV6-2 or TRBV6-3 and TRBJ2-1; the D gene is possibly TRBD2 (5 bases). Germline V gene lookup returns CDR1 MNHEY and CDR2 SVGEGT. This CDR3 comprises 14 residues. V was pared by 6 bases and J by 4 bases, with 13 bases between. The DNA for the CDR3 is TGTGCCAGCAGCTTCTCGGGGTCTTACAATGAGCAGTTCTTC. It translates to CASSFSGSYNEQFF.

This chain uses TRBV6-5 with TRBJ2-5; D not resolved. Trimming removed 0 bases from V and 3 bases from J, with 5 bases in between. CDR3 length equals 13 residues. Germline CDR1 reads MNHEY; CDR2 reads SVGAGI. CDR3 in amino acids: CASSYSIEETQYF. DNA of the CDR3: TGTGCCAGCAGTTACTCGATAGAAGAGACCCAGTACTTC.

The CDR3 region is CASSPLPQSPLHF. In nucleotides, the CDR3 is TGTGCCAGCAGCCCACTTCCCCAATCACCCCTCCACTTT. The chain recombines TRBV11-1 with TRBJ1-6; no reliable D call. The CDR3 runs 13 residues. The germline V gene encodes CDR1 SGHAT and CDR2 FQDESV (reference sequence). V shed 5 bases and J shed 10 bases, with 12 bases lying between them.

V and J are TRBV7-8 and TRBJ2-7, with 10 bases that match TRBD1. Germline V gene sequence: CDR1 SGHVS, CDR2 FQNEAQ. The CDR3 has 14 residues. V shed 3 bases and J 2 bases; nucleotides not matched to a gene: 1. The CDR3 region has the DNA TGTGCCAGCAGCTTCGGGACAGGGGCCTACGAGCAGTACTTC. Translating gives CASSFGTGAYEQYF.

The chain links TRBV5-1 to TRBJ2-3, with D uncertain. The length of the CDR3 is 12 residues. CDR1 and CDR2 from the germline V gene are SGHRS and YFSETQ. The V and J ends lost 4 bases and 7 bases respectively, with 10 bases between them. The CDR3: CASSAPENTQYF. For the CDR3, the DNA is TGCGCCAGCAGCGCTCCCGAGAATACGCAGTATTTT.

Turning to this clone: This sample also contains other DNA sequences that code for the same CDR3. The chain uses TRBV7-8 and TRBJ1-1; D is uncertain. The CDR3 covers 13 residues. V was pared by 2 bases and J by 1 base, with 5 bases between. Germline CDR1 SGHVS, CDR2 FQNEAQ. CDR3 nucleotides: TGTGCCAGCAGCTTACCCGGGAACACTGAAGCTTTCTTT. Protein sequence: CASSLPGNTEAFF.

The chain recombines TRBV19 with TRBJ1-1, with TRBD1 matching over 7 bases. J gave up 0 bases and V 6 bases, and 4 bases lay outside the gene matches. This CDR3 has 14 residues. CDR1 LNHDA and CDR2 SQIVND come from the germline V gene (reference sequence). CDR3 sequence reads: CASRETGMNTEAFF. The CDR3 bases are TGTGCCAGTAGGGAGACAGGGATGAACACTGAAGCTTTCTTT.

The rearrangement links TRBV7-9 to TRBJ1-3, with 8 bases matching TRBD1. Germline V gene sequence: CDR1 SEHNR, CDR2 FQNEAQ (reference sequence). CDR3 length: 16 amino acids. V lost 6 bases and J lost 9; bases outside the gene matches: 16. The CDR3 region is CASSPRGTGPEGTIYF. Written as DNA, the CDR3 is TGTGCCAGCAGTCCTCGTGGGACAGGCCCGGAGGGCACCATATATTTT.